The clone carrying this T cell receptor beta chain has only one observation. These data originate in a study of CD4 T cells in relation to SARS-CoV-2 and coronaviruses. Deep TCR-beta sequencing used DNA from uncultured naive and memory CD4+ T cells. Profiled with immunoSEQ multiplex PCR; TCRdb holds only in-frame clones, not every one. The table has about 59,000 clones, 75% to 90% seen once; the top ten hold around 1.3%. Unexposed donor CD4+ T cells date from about 2011-2018, before the COVID-19 pandemic. Cryopreserved PBMCs were CD4-enriched, then split into naive and memory cells. The sample taken for sequencing was memory CD4+ T cells from PBMCs. The source is a human donor in good health.

This CDR3 reads CASSLSGQGNNEQFF. CDR3 coding DNA: TGTGCCAGCAGTTTATCGGGACAGGGTAACAATGAGCAGTTCTTC. The chain joins TRBV28 to TRBJ2-1, with 9 bases lining up with TRBD1. The CDR3 is made up of 15 amino acids. Looked up from germline, CDR1 is MDHEN and CDR2 is SYDVKM. The J segment lost 5 bases and the V segment lost 1 base, leaving 3 bases of the junction unmatched.